Ten or more counts support the clone carrying this T cell receptor beta chain. V was pared by 0 bases and J by 11 bases, with 16 bases between. There are 14 residues in the CDR3. This entry belongs to a study of regulatory T cells in long-lasting Graves disease. Time point here: persistent/refractory GD, antithyroid drugs over 5 years with positive TRAb. There was RNA extracted from PBMCs, and the TCR library was made from it. In building TCR beta libraries, iRepertoire HTBI primers were used together with Arm-PCR of CDR3 regions. TCRdb itself ran the multiplex PCR reads through MiXCR, one entry per CDR3 protein. The sample holds about 290,000 distinct CDR3 sequences, roughly a fifth seen once.

Sequences were derived from peripheral blood mononuclear cells (PBMCs), sampled when the disease was refractory, from a patient treated with antithyroid drugs. The chain recombines TRBV12-3 or TRBV12-4 with TRBJ1-1, with a weak D call TRBD1 (6 bases). This clonotype was sampled from a female donor with Graves disease. The CDR3 coding sequence is TGTGCCAGCAGTTTAGCGGGGGGCAGGGTGGGTGCTTTCTTT. It encodes CASSLAGGRVGAFF.